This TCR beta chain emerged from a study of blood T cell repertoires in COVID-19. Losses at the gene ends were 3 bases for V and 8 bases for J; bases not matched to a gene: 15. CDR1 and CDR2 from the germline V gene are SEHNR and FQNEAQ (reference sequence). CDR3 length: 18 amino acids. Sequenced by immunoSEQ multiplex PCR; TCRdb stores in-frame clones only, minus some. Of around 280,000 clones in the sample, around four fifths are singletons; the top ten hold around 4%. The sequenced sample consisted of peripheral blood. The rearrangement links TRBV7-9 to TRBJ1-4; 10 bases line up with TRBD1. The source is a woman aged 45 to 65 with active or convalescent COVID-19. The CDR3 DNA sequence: TGTGCCAGCAGCTTCAGACCCCAGCCGGGACAGGGGCACGAAAAACTGTTTTTT. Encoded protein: CASSFRPQPGQGHEKLFF.